This T cell receptor beta chain was profiled in a study of vaccination effects on CD4 cells after COVID-19. Study findings and constraints: Clones that were induced by infection or by vaccine showed marked contraction late after vaccination. The authors studied few convalescent patients and collected no early post-infection timepoints.

As to this clone: No antigen is known for it.

The method was immunoSEQ multiplex PCR; TCRdb's version includes in-frame clones alone and lacks a portion of them. The sample consists of about 73,000 clones, 73% of them appearing once. Cells that had been cultured for roughly eleven days were the source of isolated CD4+ T cells. Two-dose BNT162b2 or mRNA-1273 vaccination was given to participants. Cells had half their medium changed to IL-2 medium on days 3 and 7. Germline CDR1 MDHEN, CDR2 SYDVKM. Trimming took 2 bases from V and 3 from J, leaving 13 bases between them. The CDR3 is made up of 16 amino acids. The sequenced sample was CD4+ T cells from PBMCs cultured without peptide, obtained after COVID-19 vaccination. V usage is TRBV28 and J usage is TRBJ1-4, with D possibly matching TRBD1 (5 bases). The sequence was obtained from a human donor who received a COVID-19 vaccine. The CDR3 DNA sequence: TGTGCCAGCAGTTTAAGGCAGGGAGGGGCTAATGAAAAACTGTTTTTT. Amino acid sequence: CASSLRQGGANEKLFF. Drawing the rest from reference TRBV28 and TRBJ1-4, the complete variable domain is DVKVTQSSRYLVKRTGEKVFLECVQDMDHENMFWYRQDPGLGLRLIYFSYDVKMKEKGDIPEGYSVSREKKERFSLILESASTNQTSMYLCASSLRQGGANEKLFFGSGTQLSVL.